Sequencing of this T cell receptor beta chain was carried out in a study of identical twins. The CDR3 covers 16 residues. V was trimmed by 5 bases and J by 0 bases, leaving 14 bases between them. Germline V gene data show CDR1 as SGHVS and CDR2 as FNYEAQ. This clonotype was detected ten times or more. TCRdb recomputed calls from the 5' RACE reads with MiXCR, one row per CDR3 protein. Here the sample spans about 240,000 distinct CDR3 sequences, approximately 7.3% being singletons. The data also belong to a second study, concerning yellow fever vaccine responses in identical twins.

Sequencing used CD8+ T cells sorted from blood. This TCR was recovered from a woman aged 18-35 years in good health. The chain recombines TRBV7-6 with TRBJ2-1; D possibly corresponds to TRBD2 (5 bases). For the CDR3, the DNA is TGTGCCAGCAGCGAAACTCTAGGGAGCTCCTACAATGAGCAGTTCTTC. It codes for CASSETLGSSYNEQFF.